This TCR beta chain was identified in a study of cytomegalovirus exposure and HLA in healthy donors (dated by TCRdb to about 2017). General notes on the study: In an earlier analysis of around 540 of the donors, around 290 Gb of sequence data and some 120 million unique TCR beta sequences from roughly 190 million T cells were reported. Every discovery cohort repertoire had been produced on one sequencing platform. A later genetic analysis took genome-wide SNP genotypes for about three fifths of the roughly 700 donors and used that subset as a discovery cohort. In an earlier analysis of a few hundred of the donors, high-throughput TCR beta sequencing was used to judge whether each TCR beta V gene segment behaved as functional or pseudogenic. Donor age, sex, ethnicity and CMV serostatus were compiled alongside the repertoire data. The study aimed to test whether cataloging public T cell receptors could reveal signatures of past pathogen exposure. About 280 gigabases of sequencing data and tens of millions of unique TCR sequences made up an early release that covered 500 to 650 HLA-typed donors. High-throughput TCR immunosequencing, statistical association of individual TCRs with disease status, and machine learning were combined to predict cytomegalovirus infection status. Typing coverage differed by locus: A, B, C, DRB1 and DQB1 were typed in roughly 629-640 donors, DQA1 in about 500, DPA1 in some 570, and DPB1 in roughly 450. The T cell repertoires of several hundred subjects were profiled by immunosequencing and related to cytomegalovirus serostatus. To study patterns of TCR occurrence, a later analysis re-analyzed previously published TCR beta repertoires from under 750 donors and added high-resolution HLA genotyping. Several DR-DQ haplotypes were treated as single units for association and clustering because of strong linkage in the cohort. In the later analysis, no new phenotypic data were used to find candidate immune exposures; instead, reliance was placed on TCR beta sequences and their occurrence across donors. Both class I and class II loci were covered by HLA typing, at four-digit resolution. Among the 398 genotyped donors, around 81% belonged to the genetic ancestry cluster associated with self-reported Caucasian donors. Among around 400 genotyped donors of the cohort, an average of about 240,000 unique TCR beta nucleotide sequences were sequenced per donor, roughly 20% of them non-productive. Besides the first cohort of 666 subjects, a separate validation cohort made up of over 95 different subjects was used. The research as a whole found: According to a later genetic analysis, donors in an Asian-associated ancestry cluster had fewer N-insertions in productive TCRs than the approximately 690-donor mean. Only TCR beta chains were sequenced in this cohort, and the absence of alpha or paired-chain data limited detectable features. Strong co-occurrence of HLA alleles, especially DR and DQ, made assigning TCR associations to individual alleles difficult. Across donors, most TCR sequences were observed very rarely, whereas some public TCRs were present in many individuals. In a later analysis, HLA-associated TCR beta chains were found to be more clonally expanded and to have lower generation probabilities than equally common non-associated chains. Linkage disequilibrium might explain the correlated functional status among segregating V segments, but an unknown experimental factor could not be ruled out. Because HLA typing was unavailable for some donors at each locus, only the typed subset was used in association tests. According to a later analysis, most CMV-associated TCR beta chains appeared to be HLA-restricted, and the HLA associations seemed to be driven largely by CMV exposure. The presence/absence analyses assumed that sequencing depth was roughly uniform across donors, and that assumption may not be true. In an earlier analysis of around 500 of the donors, most TCR beta V segments appeared in productive rearrangements about 87% or about 30% of the time, broadly matching IMGT annotations. The authors suggested that the approach could potentially be extended to other disease states and immunological phenotypes. A group of highly shared sequence variants was considered likely to be a technical artifact of the sequencing pipeline. In a later analysis, several top co-occurrence clusters were reported to appear linked to parvovirus B19, influenza, CMV and Epstein-Barr virus. CMV serostatus was the only immune exposure information available for the cohort. An association between a missense DCLRE1C variant and V-gene and J-gene trimming of TCR beta chains was found in a later genetic analysis and replicated in an independent cohort. A further reported finding was that TCR beta sequences accurately predicted the HLA-A and HLA-B alleles for most subjects in the first cohort. In a later analysis, TCR association rates were found to vary across HLA loci, with the most associated TCRs seen for DRB1 alleles and the fewest for HLA-C alleles. Some IMGT-functional V segments, including TRBV6-2 and TRBV6-3, could not be told apart with the 87-base-pair reads, so those segments were excluded. The earlier analysis of 450 to 700 of the donors excluded seventeen rarely observed V segments, including chromosome 9 orphons, because counts were too low. In the study, 150 to 200 TCR beta chains were listed as associated with cytomegalovirus. The classifier was reported to diagnose cytomegalovirus status with high specificity and sensitivity in both the original and validation cohorts. In a later analysis, around 17,000 TCR beta sequences were associated with specific HLA alleles at a false discovery rate of 0.05. In vitro tests confirmed that a few of the cytomegalovirus-associated TCR beta chains recognize cytomegalovirus antigens.

The cohort comprised some 700 healthy bone marrow donors. At the time of sampling, every cohort member was nominally healthy, though immune exposures that went unrecorded were likely present. The donor was CMV seronegative and was included in the group of a few hundred seronegative cohort members. A peripheral blood sample was provided by each donor, and peripheral blood mononuclear cells were used for TCR beta sequencing. Genomic DNA extraction from the blood cell samples was performed with the Qiagen DNeasy Blood Extraction Kit. Notes on this clone: Which antigen it targets is not known. Base qualities are not at hand, and no much larger clone is one base apart.

The receptor library was made with the immunoSEQ multiplex PCR assay. For the multiplex PCR, a mixture combining 60 forward primers for TCR Vbeta segments and 13 reverse primers for TCR Jbeta segments was used. The CDR3 region of rearranged TCR beta genes was amplified from genomic DNA with a multiplex PCR assay. The amplified TCR beta libraries were sequenced on the Illumina HiSeq System as 87-base-pair reads. For the original study's pipeline: A later analysis counted some 80 million unique TCR beta chains across the 550 to 800 repertoires, and some 11 million of these chains were shared by at least two donors. To remove PCR and sequencing errors, raw reads were error-corrected and collapsed into unique sequences using a nearest-neighbor algorithm that merged closely related sequences. CDR3 sequences were aligned to IMGT reference sequences to assign V, D and J gene segments. Each retained sequence needed at least a six-nucleotide match to both a V gene segment and a J gene segment. A rearrangement was called productive if the CDR3 had no stop codons and remained in frame with V and J, and every other rearrangement was called non-productive. Following IMGT convention, CDR3 was defined as the stretch from the second conserved V-encoded cysteine to the conserved J-encoded phenylalanine. The earlier analysis of 587 of the donors excluded sequences that lacked an unambiguous match to a single V gene segment. An earlier analysis of 587 of the donors called V segments functional above 56.7% productive rearrangements and segregating when the between-donor standard deviation exceeded 5%. A statistical classification framework was built for diagnosing cytomegalovirus status from the catalog of TCR beta chain sequences. A later analysis assigned V and J genes by comparing TCR nucleotide sequences with IMGT/GENE-DB human TR gene sequences. Using the TCRdist pipeline, a later analysis assigned CDR3 sequences along with most-parsimonious VDJ recombination scenarios. In a later analysis, each TCR beta chain was defined by its CDR3 amino acid sequence together with its V-gene family, and reads lacking a unique V-gene family were excluded. In a later analysis, a few hundred highly shared, low-generation-probability nucleotide sequences were removed to address suspected cross-contamination and a sequencing artifact. In a later analysis, a clonal expansion index was calculated for each public chain from normalized within-repertoire ranks of inferred template counts. A later analysis computed generation probabilities with a VDJ recombination model fitted to out-of-frame rearrangements, and checked the results against IGoR. A later analysis scored TCR-TCR, TCR-HLA and TCR-CMV co-occurrence with hypergeometric tests, applying a repertoire-size bias correction to TCR pairs. In a later analysis, false discovery rates were estimated by permuting HLA or CMV assignments 20 times. In a later analysis, co-occurring TCRs were grouped with DBSCAN, and TCRdist sequence similarity was added when clustering was performed within HLA-allele-positive subsets. For co-occurrence clustering, repertoires with fewer than 30,000 or more than 120,000 public chains were excluded, along with 5 or 6 repertoires with anomalous nucleotide sharing. What TCRdb holds here is the immuneACCESS table cut down to in-frame rearrangements. Part of the clones is not present; checked against another copy, under half of the missing clones reflect an unresolved V gene, and the others are unexplained. V, J and clone size derive from that table, while D and trimming were established from the DNA sequence. The sample has 100,000 to 150,000 clones on record, about 82% of them singletons. The ten largest clones take up 0.95% to 1.5% of the sample.

The germline V end is reduced by 5 bases and the J end by 7 bases; junction bases left unmatched: 6. Including cysteine and phenylalanine, the CDR3 has 14 amino acids. The kept DNA is CDR3 alone, 42 bases in frame from the first base. The germline V gene encodes CDR1 SQVTM and CDR2 ANQGSEA. Specimen: PBMCs. The sequence was obtained from a boy under 18 in good health and CMV-seronegative. The V and J genes are TRBV29-1 and TRBJ2-2; 11 bases in the junction line up with TRBD2. The DNA sequence reads TGCAGCGTTCGGACTAGCGGGTCGGTCGGGGAGCTGTTTTTT. This sequence encodes CSVRTSGSVGELFF.